The 23 T cell receptor beta chains below come from one sample, sequenced in a study of molecular identifiers for immune sequencing clone quantification. In TCRdb, the PCR reads were re-called with MiXCR into one record per CDR3 protein. The sample records tens of thousands of distinct CDR3 sequences, 15% to 20% being singletons. The specimen sequenced was naive CD8+ T cells from blood, with Jurkat cell RNA spiked in. Subset specified: FACS-sorted CD8+CD4-CCR7+CD45RA+ naive T cells. The receptors here all came from a human donor in good health. Some libraries in this study had Jurkat cell RNA spiked in.

This clonotype was recorded many times. The chain recombines TRBV6-2 or TRBV6-3 with TRBJ2-4; 9 nucleotides align to TRBD2. V gave up 2 bases and J gave up 1 base; unmatched junction bases: 12. Germline-derived CDR1 and CDR2 are MNHEY and SVGEGT. CDR3 length equals 19 residues. DNA for the CDR3: TGTGCCAGCAGTTACATGATCCCAAGACTAGCGGTGGCCAAAAACATTCAGTACTTC. Its protein is CASSYMIPRLAVAKNIQYF.

This clonotype was counted ten times or more. The chain employs TRBV13 and TRBJ1-1; D remains ambiguous. Germline assignment: CDR1 PRHDT and CDR2 FYEKMQ (reference sequence). V dropped 1 base and J dropped 8 bases, with 11 bases sitting between them. The CDR3 sequence is 13 residues long. This CDR3 reads CASSLEGRTEAFF. CDR3 DNA: TGTGCCAGCAGCTTAGAGGGCAGAACAGAAGCTTTCTTT.

This clonotype was detected once. A read error may explain this, as a much larger clone is one base away. V is TRBV12-3 or TRBV12-4 and J is TRBJ2-3; TRBD2 might be the D (5 bases). V lost 2 bases and J 4 bases, leaving 19 bases between the germline ends. The CDR3 runs to 17 residues. In DNA form, the CDR3 reads TGTGCCAGCAGTTTAATGAGAGCAGCCGGAGGCGCAGATACGCAGTATTTT. It yields the protein CASSLMRAAGGADTQYF.

There are many counts of this clonotype. The gene calls are TRBV28 and TRBJ2-1, with a weak D call TRBD1 (5 bases). Germline assignment: CDR1 MDHEN and CDR2 SYDVKM. The V end lost 6 bases, the J end lost 6 bases, and 12 bases lay between the germline ends. CDR3 length: 13 amino acids. This CDR3 is CASRSQGINEQFF. CDR3 sequence (DNA): TGTGCCAGCAGGTCCCAGGGAATCAATGAGCAGTTCTTC. The full variable domain, with the rest looked up from reference TRBV28 and TRBJ2-1, is DVKVTQSSRYLVKRTGEKVFLECVQDMDHENMFWYRQDPGLGLRLIYFSYDVKMKEKGDIPEGYSVSREKKERFSLILESASTNQTSMYLCASRSQGINEQFFGPGTRLTVL.

The sample holds many counts of this clonotype. The chain has TRBV11-2 and TRBJ2-3; 10 nucleotides agree with TRBD2. CDR3 length equals 16 residues. J lost 3 bases, V lost 4 bases, and 7 bases had no gene match. From germline, CDR1 is SGHAT and CDR2 FQNNGV. In DNA form, the CDR3 reads TGTGCCAGCAGCTCAACTACGACTAGCGGGACAGATACGCAGTATTTT. This encodes CASSSTTTSGTDTQYF.

This clonotype was counted many times. The chain joins TRBV7-2 to TRBJ2-1; 7 nucleotides align to TRBD1. The CDR3 has 14 amino acids. V lost 3 bases to trimming and J lost 5 bases; unmatched junction nucleotides: 4. The germline gives CDR1 SGHTA, CDR2 FQGNSA. CDR3 protein: CASSFMGQHNEQFF. CDR3 in DNA: TGTGCCAGCAGCTTCATGGGACAGCACAATGAGCAGTTCTTC.

Concerning this clonotype itself: A much larger clone lies one base from this, so it may be a read error. Written as DNA, the CDR3 is TGTGCCGGCGAGGCTGGACAGAACACCGGGGAGCTGTTTTTT. This sequence encodes CAGEAGQNTGELFF. This chain joins TRBV27 and TRBJ2-2; D is possibly TRBD1 (5 bases). The CDR3 has 14 amino acids. Trimming left V 11 bases short and J 1 base short, with 14 bases between. Germline CDR1 and CDR2: MNHEY and SMNVEV (reference sequence).

V and J are TRBV28 and TRBJ2-1; TRBD2 matches at 8 bases. Unmatched junction bases numbered 8, after V lost 3 bases and J lost 7 bases. The V gene's germline CDR1 is MDHEN and CDR2 SYDVKM. The CDR3 extends over 15 amino acids. The DNA for the CDR3 is TGTGCCAGCAGTTTGAGCGGGAGCGGAGGGAATGAGCAGTTCTTC. It codes for CASSLSGSGGNEQFF. The variable domain in full, completed from reference TRBV28 and TRBJ2-1, reads DVKVTQSSRYLVKRTGEKVFLECVQDMDHENMFWYRQDPGLGLRLIYFSYDVKMKEKGDIPEGYSVSREKKERFSLILESASTNQTSMYLCASSLSGSGGNEQFFGPGTRLTVL.

In the case of this clonotype: Since a much larger clone is just one base distant, this may be a read error. The chain links TRBV11-2 to TRBJ2-1; TRBD2 matches at 9 bases. The J segment lost 8 bases and the V segment lost 3 bases, leaving 11 bases of the junction unmatched. The CDR3 has 16 amino acids. Germline V gene lookup returns CDR1 SGHAT and CDR2 FQNNGV. The CDR3 nucleotides are TGTGCCAGCAGCTTGAAGCGGGGGGTGACGCTCGATGAGCAGTTCTTC. Translating gives CASSLKRGVTLDEQFF.

This clonotype has a count of ten or more. The rearrangement uses TRBV20-1 and TRBJ1-6; TRBD1 matches 7 bases. Germline V lookup: CDR1 DFQATT, CDR2 SNEGSKA (reference sequence). This CDR3 has 15 amino acids. Losses at the gene ends were 0 bases for V and 4 bases for J; bases not matched to a gene: 3. The CDR3 nucleotides are TGCAGTGCTAGAGATTTGGGACAGTATAATTCACCCCTCCACTTT. Its protein is CSARDLGQYNSPLHF.

On this clonotype: This clone may be a read error of a much larger clone one base away. This likely comes from a read error, as the CDR3 has no conserved phenylalanine or tryptophan at its end. V gene TRBV7-9 combines with J gene TRBJ2-3, with 7 bases aligning to TRBD2. Losses at the gene ends were 1 base for V and 6 bases for J; bases not matched to a gene: 10. Germline V gives CDR1 SEHNR, CDR2 FQNEAQ (reference sequence). The CDR3 runs 16 residues. The CDR3 DNA reads TGTGCCAGCAGCTTAGAGGTGGCGGGAGACCACGATACGCAGTATCTT. This gives the protein CASSLEVAGDHDTQYL.

This clonotype showed up just once. With a much larger clone just one base away, this may be a read error. CDR3: CSVVFPGAYEQYF. DNA for the CDR3: TGCAGCGTTGTCTTTCCAGGGGCCTACGAGCAGTACTTC. The rearrangement joins TRBV29-1 to TRBJ2-7; tentative D call: TRBD1 (6 bases). The CDR3 runs 13 residues. Germline V gene data show CDR1 as SQVTM and CDR2 as ANQGSEA. The V gene lost 4 bases and the J gene lost 2 bases, with 12 bases spanning the gap.

The sample holds many counts of this clonotype. The chain has TRBV4-1 and TRBJ1-5; TRBD1 agrees at 8 bases. The germline gives CDR1 MGHRA, CDR2 YSYEKL. The CDR3 totals 16 residues. V was clipped by 5 bases and J by 1 base; unmatched bases: 7. The CDR3 DNA sequence: TGCGCCAGCAGCTTTGACAGGGGAGAGAGCAATCAGCCCCAGCATTTT. Amino acid sequence: CASSFDRGESNQPQHF.

This clonotype has a handful of counts. The chain uses TRBV2 and TRBJ2-7; 7 nucleotides line up with TRBD2. Looked up from germline, CDR1 is SNHLY and CDR2 is FYNNEI. V shed 6 bases and J 2 bases; nucleotides not matched to a gene: 4. CDR3 length: 13 residues. The CDR3 coding sequence is TGTGCCAGCAGGCCCGGGACTACCTACGAGCAGTACTTC. This translates into CASRPGTTYEQYF.

This clonotype has ten or more counts. The chain uses TRBV4-1 and TRBJ2-5; D remains ambiguous. CDR1 MGHRA and CDR2 YSYEKL come from the germline V gene. The CDR3 length is 13 residues. V was pared by 0 bases and J by 7 bases, with 9 bases between. The CDR3 nucleotides read TGCGCCAGCAGCCAAGATAAGGGTTGGACCCAGTACTTC. Translated, it gives CASSQDKGWTQYF.

This clonotype was observed at least ten times. The rearrangement links TRBV3-1 to TRBJ2-5, with 9 bases aligning to TRBD2. This CDR3 has 15 amino acids. V was pared by 1 base and J by 5 bases, with 5 bases of the junction left unmatched. Germline CDR1 is LGHDT and CDR2 is YNNKEL (reference sequence). This CDR3 is CASSQALAGGETQYF. DNA of the CDR3: TGTGCCAGCAGCCAAGCACTAGCGGGCGGGGAGACCCAGTACTTC.

This clonotype was seen many times. This chain joins TRBV4-1 and TRBJ1-1; D remains unclear. CDR1 and CDR2 (germline): MGHRA, YSYEKL. V lost 7 bases to trimming and J lost 5 bases, with 20 bases between them. The length of the CDR3 is 15 residues. DNA of the CDR3: TGCGCCAGCACCTCCTTAGGGTGGAGAGAAACTGAAGCTTTCTTT. Its translation: CASTSLGWRETEAFF.

The V call is TRBV13, the J call TRBJ2-7; D might be TRBD2 (6 bases). Trimming pared 1 base from V and 3 bases from J, leaving 10 bases between. The germline V gene has CDR1 PRHDT and CDR2 FYEKMQ (reference sequence). The CDR3 runs to 14 residues. The CDR3 loop is CASSLAGENYEQYF. Here the CDR3 DNA reads TGTGCCAGCAGCTTAGCGGGAGAGAACTACGAGCAGTACTTC.

This clonotype was seen at least ten times. This chain joins TRBV7-2 and TRBJ2-1, with 13 bases lining up with TRBD2. Per the germline V gene, CDR1 is SGHTA and CDR2 is FQGNSA. V lost 5 bases, J lost 7 bases, and 8 bases stayed unmatched. The CDR3 is made up of 16 amino acids. The CDR3 coding sequence is TGTGCCAGCAGCACTGCCGCGGGACTAGCGGGGAATGAGCAGTTCTTC. Translation: CASSTAAGLAGNEQFF.

This clonotype was counted ten times or more. The J gene is TRBJ2-1, the V gene TRBV20-1; 7 positions agree with TRBD2. The CDR3 loop spans 14 amino acids. The germline CDR1 and CDR2 sequences are DFQATT and SNEGSKA (reference sequence). V trimming: 6 bases; J trimming: 0 bases; junction bases outside the gene matches: 5. CDR3 loop: CSARLADSYNEQFF. The CDR3 DNA is TGCAGTGCGCGCCTAGCGGACTCCTACAATGAGCAGTTCTTC.

In this sample, this clonotype turned up many times. V is TRBV5-4 and J is TRBJ2-3; D ambiguous. CDR1 SGHNT and CDR2 YYREEE come from the germline V gene (reference sequence). The CDR3 covers 14 residues. Trimming pared 4 bases from V and 1 base from J, leaving 10 bases between. CDR3 amino acids: CASSGETRTDTQYF. CDR3 nucleotide sequence: TGTGCCAGCAGCGGCGAAACACGCACAGATACGCAGTATTTT.

Notes on this clonotype: This clone may be a read error of a much larger clone one base away. Because the CDR3 is missing its conserved closing phenylalanine or tryptophan, this is likely a read error. The chain is built from TRBV7-2 and TRBJ1-1; D not resolved. Germline V gives CDR1 SGHTA, CDR2 FQGNSA. V shed 2 bases and J shed 1 base, with 8 bases lying between them. The CDR3 loop spans 14 amino acids. CDR3 sequence reads: CASSLTSGNTEAFL. DNA of the CDR3: TGTGCCAGCAGCTTAACGTCGGGGAACACTGAAGCTTTCCTT.

This clonotype showed up many times. This sequence joins TRBV11-3 and TRBJ2-1; TRBD2 matches 14 bases. Germline values: CDR1 SGHNT, CDR2 YENEEA. After removal of 4 bases from V and 0 bases from J, the junction contained 8 bases not matched to a gene. The CDR3 sequence is 19 residues long. The CDR3 sequence is CASSSGLAGGLSSYNEQFF. The CDR3 coding sequence is TGTGCCAGCAGCTCCGGACTAGCGGGAGGCCTGAGCTCCTACAATGAGCAGTTCTTC.